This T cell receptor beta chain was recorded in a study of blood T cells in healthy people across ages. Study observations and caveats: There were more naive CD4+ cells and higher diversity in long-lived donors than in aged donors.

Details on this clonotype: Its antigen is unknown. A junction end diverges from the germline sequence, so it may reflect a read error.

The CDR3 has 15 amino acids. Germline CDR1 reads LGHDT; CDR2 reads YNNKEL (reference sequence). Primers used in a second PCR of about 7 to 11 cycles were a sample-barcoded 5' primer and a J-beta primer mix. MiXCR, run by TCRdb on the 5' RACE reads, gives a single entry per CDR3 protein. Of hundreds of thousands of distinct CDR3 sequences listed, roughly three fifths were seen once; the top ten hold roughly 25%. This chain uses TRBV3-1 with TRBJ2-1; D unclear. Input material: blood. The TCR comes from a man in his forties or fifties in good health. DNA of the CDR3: TGTGCCAGCACCCGAATCGAGTCCGGGTACAATGGGCAGTTCTTC. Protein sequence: CASTRIESGYNGQFF.